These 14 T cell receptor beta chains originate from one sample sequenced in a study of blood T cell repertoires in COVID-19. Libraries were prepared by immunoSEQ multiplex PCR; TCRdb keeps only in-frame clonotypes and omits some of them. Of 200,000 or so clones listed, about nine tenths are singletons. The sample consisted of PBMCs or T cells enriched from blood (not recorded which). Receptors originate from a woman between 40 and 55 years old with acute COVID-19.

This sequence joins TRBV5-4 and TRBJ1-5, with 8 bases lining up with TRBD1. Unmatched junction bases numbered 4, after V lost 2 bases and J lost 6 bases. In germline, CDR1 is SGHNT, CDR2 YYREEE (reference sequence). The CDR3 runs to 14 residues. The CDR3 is CASSLQGDGQPQHF. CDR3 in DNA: TGTGCCAGCAGCTTACAGGGGGACGGTCAGCCCCAGCATTTT. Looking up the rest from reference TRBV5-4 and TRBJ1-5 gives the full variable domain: ETGVTQSPTHLIKTRGQQVTLRCSSQSGHNTVSWYQQALGQGPQFIFQYYREEENGRGNFPPRFSGLQFPNYSSELNVNALELDDSALYLCASSLQGDGQPQHFGDGTRLSIL.

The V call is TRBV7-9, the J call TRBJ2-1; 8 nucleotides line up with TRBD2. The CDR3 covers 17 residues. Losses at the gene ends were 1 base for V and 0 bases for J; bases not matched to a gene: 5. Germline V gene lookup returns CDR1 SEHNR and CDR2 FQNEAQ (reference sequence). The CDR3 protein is CASSLVGGRPSYNEQFF. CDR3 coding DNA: TGTGCCAGCAGCTTAGTTGGCGGGAGGCCCTCCTACAATGAGCAGTTCTTC.

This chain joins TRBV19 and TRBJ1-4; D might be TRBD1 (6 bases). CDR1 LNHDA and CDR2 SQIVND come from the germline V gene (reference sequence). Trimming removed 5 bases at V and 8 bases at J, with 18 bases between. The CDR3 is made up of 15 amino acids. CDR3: CASSPLQGIQEKLFF. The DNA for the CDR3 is TGTGCCAGTAGTCCCCTCCAGGGGATTCAGGAAAAACTGTTTTTT.

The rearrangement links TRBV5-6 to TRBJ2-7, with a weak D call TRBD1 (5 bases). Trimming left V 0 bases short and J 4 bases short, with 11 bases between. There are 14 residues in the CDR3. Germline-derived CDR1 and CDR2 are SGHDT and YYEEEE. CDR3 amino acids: CASSLGFGAYEQYF. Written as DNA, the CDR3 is TGTGCCAGCAGCTTGGGGTTTGGGGCATACGAGCAGTACTTC.

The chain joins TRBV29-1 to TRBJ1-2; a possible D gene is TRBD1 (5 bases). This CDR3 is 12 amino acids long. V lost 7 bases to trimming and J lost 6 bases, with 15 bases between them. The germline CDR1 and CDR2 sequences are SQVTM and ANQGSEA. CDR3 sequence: CSALTPRDGYTF. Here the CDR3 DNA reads TGCAGCGCCCTGACCCCCAGGGATGGCTACACCTTC.

CDR3 bases: TGTGCCAGCAGTGTCCTTAGCGGGGGGGCCCCAGATACGCAGTATTTT. Protein sequence: CASSVLSGGAPDTQYF. The chain carries TRBV2 and TRBJ2-3, with 11 bases lining up with TRBD2. V was clipped by 4 bases and J by 4 bases; unmatched bases: 7. The CDR3 has 16 residues. Per germline, CDR1 SNHLY and CDR2 FYNNEI.

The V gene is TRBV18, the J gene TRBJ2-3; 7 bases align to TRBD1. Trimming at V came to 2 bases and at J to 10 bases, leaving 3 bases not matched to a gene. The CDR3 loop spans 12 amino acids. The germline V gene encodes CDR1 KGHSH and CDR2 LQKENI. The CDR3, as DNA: TGTGCCAGCTCACCATCGACAGGGTCGCAGTATTTT. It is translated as CASSPSTGSQYF.

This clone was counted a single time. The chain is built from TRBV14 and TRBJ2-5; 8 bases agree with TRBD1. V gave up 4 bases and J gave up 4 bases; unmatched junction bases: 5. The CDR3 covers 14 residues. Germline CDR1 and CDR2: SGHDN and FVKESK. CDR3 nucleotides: TGTGCCAGCAGCCTTGGACAGGGCCTAGAGACCCAGTACTTC. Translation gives CASSLGQGLETQYF. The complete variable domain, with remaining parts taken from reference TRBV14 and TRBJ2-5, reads EAGVTQFPSHSVIEKGQTVTLRCDPISGHDNLYWYRRVMGKEIKFLLHFVKESKQDESGMPNNRFLAERTGGTYSTLKVQPAELEDSGVYFCASSLGQGLETQYFGPGTRLLVL.

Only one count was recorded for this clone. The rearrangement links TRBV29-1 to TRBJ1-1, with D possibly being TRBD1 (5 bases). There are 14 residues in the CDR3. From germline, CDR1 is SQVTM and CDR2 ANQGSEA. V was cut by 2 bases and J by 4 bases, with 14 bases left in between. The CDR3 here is CSVEQGSGGTEAFF. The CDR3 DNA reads TGCAGCGTTGAACAGGGAAGTGGTGGCACTGAAGCTTTCTTT.

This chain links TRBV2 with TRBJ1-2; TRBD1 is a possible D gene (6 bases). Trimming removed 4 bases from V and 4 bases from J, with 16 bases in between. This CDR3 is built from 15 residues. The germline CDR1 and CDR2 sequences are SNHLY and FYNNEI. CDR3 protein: CASSGRTDRTYGYTF. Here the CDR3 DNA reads TGTGCCAGCAGTGGAAGGACCGACAGGACCTATGGCTACACCTTC. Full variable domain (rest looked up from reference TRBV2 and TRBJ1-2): EPEVTQTPSHQVTQMGQEVILRCVPISNHLYFYWYRQILGQKVEFLVSFYNNEISEKSEIFDDQFSVERPDGSNFTLKIRSTKLEDSAMYFCASSGRTDRTYGYTFGSGTRLTVV.

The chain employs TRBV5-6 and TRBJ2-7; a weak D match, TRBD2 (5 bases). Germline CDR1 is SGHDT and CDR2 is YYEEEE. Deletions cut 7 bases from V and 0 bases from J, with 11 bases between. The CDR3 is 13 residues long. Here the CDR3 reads CASRTPSSYEQYF. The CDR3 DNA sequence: TGTGCCAGCCGGACTCCTAGCTCCTACGAGCAGTACTTC. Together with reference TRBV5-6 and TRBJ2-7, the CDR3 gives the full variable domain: DAGVTQSPTHLIKTRGQQVTLRCSPKSGHDTVSWYQQALGQGPQFIFQYYEEEERQRGNFPDRFSGHQFPNYSSELNVNALLLGDSALYLCASRTPSSYEQYFGPGTRLTVT.

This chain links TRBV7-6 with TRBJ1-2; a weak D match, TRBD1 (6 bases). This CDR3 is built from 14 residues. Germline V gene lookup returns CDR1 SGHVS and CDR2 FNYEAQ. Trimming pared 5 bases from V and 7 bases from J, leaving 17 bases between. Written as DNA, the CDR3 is TGTGCCAGCAGCCCCCGGACAGAAGGAGGTGGCTACACCTTC. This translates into CASSPRTEGGGYTF. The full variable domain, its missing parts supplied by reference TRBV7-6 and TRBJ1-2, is GAGVSQSPRYKVTKRGQDVALRCDPISGHVSLYWYRQALGQGPEFLTYFNYEAQQDKSGLPNDRFSAERPEGSISTLTIQRTEQRDSAMYRCASSPRTEGGGYTFGSGTRLTVV.

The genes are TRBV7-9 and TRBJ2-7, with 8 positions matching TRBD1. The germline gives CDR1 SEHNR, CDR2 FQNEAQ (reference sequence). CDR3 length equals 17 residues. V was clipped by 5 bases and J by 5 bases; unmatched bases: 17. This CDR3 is CASSPAGRTGKSDEQYF. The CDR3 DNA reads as TGTGCCAGCAGCCCCGCAGGACGGACAGGGAAATCCGACGAGCAGTACTTC.

For the CDR3, the DNA is TGTGCCAGCAACCTAGCGCTGAACACCGGGGAGCTGTTTTTT. Protein sequence: CASNLALNTGELFF. V and J are TRBV2 and TRBJ2-2, with D tentatively TRBD2 (6 bases). The CDR3 extends over 14 amino acids. Germline loops: CDR1 SNHLY, CDR2 FYNNEI. V was clipped by 7 bases and J by 1 base, with 10 bases between them.